The 23 T cell receptor beta chains listed next were all sequenced from one sample in a study of blood T cell repertoires in COVID-19. Sequenced by immunoSEQ multiplex PCR; TCRdb stores in-frame clones only, minus some. This sample yields around 300,000 clones, of which 90% are seen a single time; around 1.7% belongs to the top ten. The sequencing sample was made of PBMCs or T cells enriched from blood (not recorded which). These receptors all stem from a woman younger than 35 with acute COVID-19.

The chain links TRBV24-1 to TRBJ2-1; D remains ambiguous. Trimming stripped 0 bases from V and 8 bases from J, with 10 bases between. The CDR3 length is 14 residues. Per germline, CDR1 KGHDR and CDR2 SFDVKD. CDR3 in DNA: TGTGCCACCAGTGATTTGAGTTCAGGTTATGAGCAGTTCTTC. It encodes CATSDLSSGYEQFF.

This chain joins TRBV29-1 and TRBJ2-1; D is perhaps TRBD1 (6 bases). The germline CDR1 and CDR2 sequences are SQVTM and ANQGSEA. V was cut by 8 bases and J by 3 bases, with 14 bases left in between. The CDR3 has 13 residues. This CDR3 reads CSSAPRGYNEQFF. CDR3 bases: TGCAGCTCGGCCCCCAGGGGCTACAATGAGCAGTTCTTC.

V gene TRBV7-9 combines with J gene TRBJ2-3; 12 bases fit TRBD2. CDR1 and CDR2 from the germline V gene are SEHNR and FQNEAQ (reference sequence). Trimming took 0 bases from V and 3 from J; bases not matched to a gene: 4. CDR3 size: 17 residues. This CDR3 is CASSLAKTSGSTDTQYF. Written as DNA, the CDR3 is TGTGCCAGCAGCTTAGCCAAGACTAGCGGGAGTACAGATACGCAGTATTTT.

The chain couples TRBV10-2 to TRBJ1-5; TRBD1 might be the D (5 bases). This CDR3 comprises 14 residues. Germline CDR1 and CDR2: WSHSY and SAAADI. Trimming removed 7 bases from V and 0 bases from J, with 10 bases in between. CDR3 region: CASTVGDSNQPQHF. DNA for the CDR3: TGCGCCAGCACCGTAGGGGATAGCAATCAGCCCCAGCATTTT.

The V gene is TRBV29-1, the J gene TRBJ1-4; 9 positions match TRBD1. CDR3 length equals 15 residues. With V trimmed by 8 bases and J by 5 bases, 12 bases remained unmatched. The germline CDR1 and CDR2 sequences are SQVTM and ANQGSEA. As DNA, the CDR3 is TGCAGCCCAGTCCCGGGACAGGGACAGAATGAAAAACTGTTTTTT. Amino acids: CSPVPGQGQNEKLFF.

The chain carries TRBV7-2 and TRBJ1-2; 7 bases line up with TRBD1. The CDR3 is 16 residues long. CDR1 is SGHTA and CDR2 is FQGNSA in the germline V gene. V lost 7 bases and J lost 7; bases outside the gene matches: 18. CDR3 coding DNA: TGTGCCAGCACTAAACGGGACAGCTCTCGGTCCTCTGGCTACACCTTC. It is translated as CASTKRDSSRSSGYTF.

The rearrangement joins TRBV11-2 to TRBJ2-7, with TRBD1 matching over 10 bases. Per the germline V gene, CDR1 is SGHAT and CDR2 is FQNNGV. This CDR3 comprises 14 residues. After removal of 7 bases from V and 4 bases from J, the junction contained 7 bases not matched to a gene. The CDR3 DNA sequence: TGTGCCAGCACCCAGGGGACAGGGGTATACGAGCAGTACTTC. Its protein is CASTQGTGVYEQYF.

This clone appeared a single time. The chain carries TRBV7-8 and TRBJ2-2; 11 nucleotides line up with TRBD2. The J segment lost 0 bases and the V segment lost 2 bases, leaving 2 bases of the junction unmatched. In germline, CDR1 is SGHVS, CDR2 FQNEAQ. The CDR3 runs 17 residues. The CDR3 nucleotides are TGTGCCAGCAGCTTACCGACTAGCGGGGCGAACACCGGGGAGCTGTTTTTT. Amino acids: CASSLPTSGANTGELFF.

This chain links TRBV7-3 with TRBJ2-3, with 10 positions matching TRBD2. CDR3 length equals 16 residues. J gave up 4 bases and V 5 bases, and 9 bases lay outside the gene matches. CDR1 and CDR2 (germline): SGHTA, FQGTGA. CDR3 nucleotide sequence: TGTGCCAGCAGCCCCAAACTAGCGGGACCATCAGATACGCAGTATTTT. Residues: CASSPKLAGPSDTQYF. The full variable domain, with the rest looked up from reference TRBV7-3 and TRBJ2-3, is GAGVSQTPSNKVTEKGKYVELRCDPISGHTALYWYRQSLGQGPEFLIYFQGTGAADDSGLPNDRFFAVRPEGSVSTLKIQRTERGDSAVYLCASSPKLAGPSDTQYFGPGTRLTVL.

This chain joins TRBV19 and TRBJ1-5; D may be TRBD1 (6 bases). V was clipped by 6 bases and J by 0 bases, with 24 bases between them. There are 19 residues in the CDR3. The germline gives CDR1 LNHDA, CDR2 SQIVND (reference sequence). This CDR3 is CASSYMRGGHPYSNQPQHF. The DNA for the CDR3 is TGTGCCAGTAGCTACATGAGGGGGGGCCACCCCTATAGCAATCAGCCCCAGCATTTT.

This clone was seen only once. The CDR3 sequence: CASSADYGYTF. Here the CDR3 DNA reads TGTGCCAGCTCCGCGGACTATGGCTACACCTTC. The rearrangement joins TRBV9 to TRBJ1-2; unclear D gene. The V gene's germline CDR1 is SGDLS and CDR2 YYNGEE. Trimming left V 7 bases short and J 3 bases short, with 7 bases between. The CDR3 consists of 11 residues.

This chain connects TRBV30 to TRBJ1-1, with 7 bases fitting TRBD1. From germline, CDR1 is GTSNPN and CDR2 SVGIG (reference sequence). V lost 0 bases to trimming and J lost 4 bases; unmatched junction nucleotides: 11. The CDR3 length is 16 residues. CDR3 sequence (DNA): TGTGCCTGGAGTGTAGGGTTTTCCAGGGGGTCCACTGAAGCTTTCTTT. Amino acid sequence: CAWSVGFSRGSTEAFF.

The chain links TRBV10-3 to TRBJ1-3; 9 bases agree with TRBD1. The trim removed 4 bases at V and 2 bases at J, leaving 3 bases unmatched. CDR1 is ENHRY, CDR2 SYGVKD, per germline. The CDR3 extends over 15 amino acids. The CDR3 protein is CAISGGTGTGNTIYF. CDR3 bases: TGTGCCATCAGTGGCGGGACAGGGACTGGAAACACCATATATTTT.

The rearrangement joins TRBV6-5 to TRBJ1-3, with TRBD1 matching 7 bases. The CDR3 loop spans 15 amino acids. After removal of 4 bases from V and 0 bases from J, the junction contained 3 bases not matched to a gene. From germline, CDR1 is MNHEY and CDR2 SVGAGI. CDR3 nucleotides: TGTGCCAGCAGTTCGACAGGGTTCTCTGGAAACACCATATATTTT. It codes for CASSSTGFSGNTIYF.

J is TRBJ1-5 and V is TRBV25-1, with TRBD1 as a possible D gene (5 bases). The V end was cut by 0 bases, the J end by 9 bases, with 9 bases between. The CDR3 has 13 residues. Germline loops: CDR1 MGHDK, CDR2 SYGVNS. CDR3 protein: CASSEYLGGPQHF. CDR3 bases: TGTGCCAGCAGTGAATACTTGGGGGGGCCCCAGCATTTT.

The gene calls are TRBV27 and TRBJ1-2; TRBD1 is a possible D gene (6 bases). This CDR3 contains 15 residues. V was clipped by 5 bases and J by 2 bases, with 15 bases between them. Germline lookup yields CDR1 MNHEY and CDR2 SMNVEV (reference sequence). The CDR3 nucleotides read TGTGCCAGCAGTCCACAGGGAAAAGGGAACTATGGCTACACCTTC. It specifies CASSPQGKGNYGYTF.

This clone was counted between two and nine times. J is TRBJ2-1 and V is TRBV28, with D unresolved. The CDR3 totals 13 residues. V gave up 4 bases and J gave up 4 bases, with 8 bases separating them. The germline CDR1 and CDR2 sequences are MDHEN and SYDVKM. DNA for the CDR3: TGTGCCAGCAGTTCCGACTGGTACAATGAGCAGTTCTTC. Its protein is CASSSDWYNEQFF.

The chain combines TRBV4-3 with TRBJ2-7; D unresolved. This CDR3 contains 14 residues. CDR1 LGHNA and CDR2 YSLEER come from the germline V gene. Trimming left V 8 bases short and J 0 bases short, with 14 bases between. The CDR3 sequence is CASGPWPSSYEQYF. The CDR3 DNA reads as TGCGCCAGCGGCCCCTGGCCCAGCTCCTACGAGCAGTACTTC.

Notes on this clone: Other DNA sequences in the sample encode the same CDR3. V usage is TRBV27 and J usage is TRBJ2-1, with TRBD1 as a possible D gene (5 bases). Germline V CDR1 and CDR2: MNHEY, SMNVEV (reference sequence). The CDR3 is made up of 13 amino acids. V lost 6 bases to trimming and J lost 3 bases, with 9 bases between them. CDR3 loop: CASRTDSYNEQFF. Written as DNA, the CDR3 is TGTGCCAGCAGGACCGACAGCTACAATGAGCAGTTCTTC.

This sequence joins TRBV7-6 and TRBJ2-3; TRBD1 matches 9 bases. V trimming: 5 bases; J trimming: 5 bases; junction bases outside the gene matches: 11. CDR1 is SGHVS and CDR2 is FNYEAQ in the germline V gene. The CDR3 extends over 16 amino acids. CDR3 amino acids: CASSPTLGQGEDTQYF. The CDR3 DNA reads TGTGCCAGCAGCCCTACTTTGGGACAGGGAGAAGATACGCAGTATTTT.

This chain uses TRBV9 with TRBJ2-7; 7 bases align to TRBD1. Trimming removed 0 bases from V and 2 bases from J; junction bases left unmatched: 2. The CDR3 is 14 residues long. The V gene's germline CDR1 is SGDLS and CDR2 YYNGEE. This CDR3 is CASSVGDSTYEQYF. DNA of the CDR3: TGTGCCAGCAGCGTAGGGGACAGCACCTACGAGCAGTACTTC.

The chain uses TRBV5-1 and TRBJ2-7; TRBD1 agrees at 7 bases. The V gene end was trimmed by 3 bases and the J gene end by 2 bases; junction bases not matched to a gene: 2. CDR3 length: 13 amino acids. The germline gives CDR1 SGHRS, CDR2 YFSETQ. The CDR3 loop reads CASSSGQTYEQYF. In DNA, the CDR3 is TGCGCCAGCAGCTCGGGACAGACCTACGAGCAGTACTTC. Full variable domain (remainder filled in from reference TRBV5-1 and TRBJ2-7): KAGVTQTPRYLIKTRGQQVTLSCSPISGHRSVSWYQQTPGQGLQFLFEYFSETQRNKGNFPGRFSGRQFSNSRSEMNVSTLELGDSALYLCASSSGQTYEQYFGPGTRLTVT.

CDR3 residues: CASSVFSGNLDTQYF. In DNA form, the CDR3 reads TGTGCCAGCAGTGTTTTTAGCGGGAATCTAGATACGCAGTATTTT. V gene TRBV2 combines with J gene TRBJ2-3, with 8 bases matching TRBD2. V dropped 4 bases and J dropped 5; count of bases not matched to a gene: 8. The CDR3 runs to 15 residues. Germline CDR1 is SNHLY and CDR2 is FYNNEI. The entire variable domain, with the rest obtained from reference TRBV2 and TRBJ2-3, is as follows: EPEVTQTPSHQVTQMGQEVILRCVPISNHLYFYWYRQILGQKVEFLVSFYNNEISEKSEIFDDQFSVERPDGSNFTLKIRSTKLEDSAMYFCASSVFSGNLDTQYFGPGTRLTVL.